The next 8 T cell receptor beta chains were all read from a single sample in a study of blood T cell repertoires in COVID-19. Here immunoSEQ multiplex PCR was the method, and the copy in TCRdb shows in-frame clones only, minus some. The sample has about 89,000 clones; 70% to 90% are singletons. Sequenced sample: peripheral blood. These receptors originate from a man in his 60s with acute or convalescent COVID-19.

The chain couples TRBV29-1 to TRBJ1-1, with no clear D. V was clipped by 5 bases and J by 3 bases, with 7 bases between them. Germline assignment: CDR1 SQVTM and CDR2 ANQGSEA. The CDR3 loop spans 11 amino acids. This CDR3 reads CSVQWYTEAFF. The CDR3 DNA reads TGCAGCGTTCAGTGGTACACTGAAGCTTTCTTT.

CDR3 sequence (DNA): TGTGCCAGTAGTACCGACCCCATGACAGGGATGACTGAAGCTTTCTTT. Its translation is CASSTDPMTGMTEAFF. V is TRBV19 and J is TRBJ1-1; TRBD1 aligns across 7 bases. This CDR3 region has 16 residues. Germline values: CDR1 LNHDA, CDR2 SQIVND (reference sequence). V was clipped by 4 bases and J by 5 bases; unmatched bases: 13. Using reference TRBV19 and TRBJ1-1 for the parts outside the CDR3, the full variable domain is DGGITQSPKYLFRKEGQNVTLSCEQNLNHDAMYWYRQDPGQGLRLIYYSQIVNDFQKGDIAEGYSVSREKKESFPLTVTSAQKNPTAFYLCASSTDPMTGMTEAFFGQGTRLTVV.

This sequence joins TRBV27 and TRBJ1-6; 8 bases match TRBD1. The CDR3 runs 14 residues. The junction had 6 bases not matched to a gene; V was cut back by 6 bases and J by 8 bases. CDR1 MNHEY and CDR2 SMNVEV come from the germline V gene (reference sequence). The CDR3 loop is CASRTGGADSPLHF. DNA of the CDR3: TGTGCCAGCAGAACAGGGGGTGCGGATTCACCCCTCCACTTT.

The chain uses TRBV6-5 and TRBJ1-5; D uncertain. The germline CDR1 and CDR2 sequences are MNHEY and SVGAGI. CDR3 length: 13 residues. Trimming removed 6 bases from V and 7 bases from J, with 13 bases in between. CDR3 bases: TGTGCCAGCAGGTCGGAGTTCATACAGCCCCAGCATTTT. Translated, it gives CASRSEFIQPQHF.

This chain links TRBV5-5 with TRBJ2-3; TRBD1 agrees at 8 bases. Losses at the gene ends were 4 bases for V and 4 bases for J; bases not matched to a gene: 5. The CDR3 sequence is 14 residues long. Germline CDR1 and CDR2: SGHKS and YYEKEE (reference sequence). The CDR3 reads CASSMGQVADTQYF. For the CDR3, the DNA is TGTGCCAGCAGCATGGGACAGGTAGCAGATACGCAGTATTTT.

This clone was counted between two and nine times. V gene TRBV7-9 combines with J gene TRBJ1-2; TRBD1 might be the D (5 bases). Germline V gene data show CDR1 as SEHNR and CDR2 as FQNEAQ (reference sequence). This CDR3 is built from 14 residues. V lost 10 bases, J lost 0 bases, and 15 bases lay in between. CDR3 DNA sequence: TGTGCCATATCCGCGACAGCAACTAACTATGGCTACACCTTC. Protein: CAISATATNYGYTF.

This chain joins TRBV3-1 (or the pseudogene TRBV3-2) and TRBJ1-5; D is uncertain. The CDR3 runs to 15 residues. Germline V gene sequence: CDR1 LGHDT, CDR2 YNNKEL (reference sequence). Deletions cut 0 bases from V and 4 bases from J, with 10 bases between. The CDR3 loop is CASSQDAGGNQPQHF. CDR3 coding DNA: TGTGCCAGCAGCCAAGATGCCGGAGGGAATCAGCCCCAGCATTTT.

As to this clone: The identical CDR3 is also encoded by other nucleotide sequences in the sample. This rearrangement joins TRBV19 to TRBJ1-5, with 8 bases matching TRBD1. V gave up 5 bases and J gave up 2 bases; unmatched junction bases: 2. The length of the CDR3 is 14 residues. Germline V gene data show CDR1 as LNHDA and CDR2 as SQIVND (reference sequence). The DNA for the CDR3 is TGTGCCAGTAGTGGGACAGGAGGCAATCAGCCCCAGCATTTT. This codes for CASSGTGGNQPQHF. Complete variable domain (other parts from reference TRBV19 and TRBJ1-5): DGGITQSPKYLFRKEGQNVTLSCEQNLNHDAMYWYRQDPGQGLRLIYYSQIVNDFQKGDIAEGYSVSREKKESFPLTVTSAQKNPTAFYLCASSGTGGNQPQHFGDGTRLSIL.